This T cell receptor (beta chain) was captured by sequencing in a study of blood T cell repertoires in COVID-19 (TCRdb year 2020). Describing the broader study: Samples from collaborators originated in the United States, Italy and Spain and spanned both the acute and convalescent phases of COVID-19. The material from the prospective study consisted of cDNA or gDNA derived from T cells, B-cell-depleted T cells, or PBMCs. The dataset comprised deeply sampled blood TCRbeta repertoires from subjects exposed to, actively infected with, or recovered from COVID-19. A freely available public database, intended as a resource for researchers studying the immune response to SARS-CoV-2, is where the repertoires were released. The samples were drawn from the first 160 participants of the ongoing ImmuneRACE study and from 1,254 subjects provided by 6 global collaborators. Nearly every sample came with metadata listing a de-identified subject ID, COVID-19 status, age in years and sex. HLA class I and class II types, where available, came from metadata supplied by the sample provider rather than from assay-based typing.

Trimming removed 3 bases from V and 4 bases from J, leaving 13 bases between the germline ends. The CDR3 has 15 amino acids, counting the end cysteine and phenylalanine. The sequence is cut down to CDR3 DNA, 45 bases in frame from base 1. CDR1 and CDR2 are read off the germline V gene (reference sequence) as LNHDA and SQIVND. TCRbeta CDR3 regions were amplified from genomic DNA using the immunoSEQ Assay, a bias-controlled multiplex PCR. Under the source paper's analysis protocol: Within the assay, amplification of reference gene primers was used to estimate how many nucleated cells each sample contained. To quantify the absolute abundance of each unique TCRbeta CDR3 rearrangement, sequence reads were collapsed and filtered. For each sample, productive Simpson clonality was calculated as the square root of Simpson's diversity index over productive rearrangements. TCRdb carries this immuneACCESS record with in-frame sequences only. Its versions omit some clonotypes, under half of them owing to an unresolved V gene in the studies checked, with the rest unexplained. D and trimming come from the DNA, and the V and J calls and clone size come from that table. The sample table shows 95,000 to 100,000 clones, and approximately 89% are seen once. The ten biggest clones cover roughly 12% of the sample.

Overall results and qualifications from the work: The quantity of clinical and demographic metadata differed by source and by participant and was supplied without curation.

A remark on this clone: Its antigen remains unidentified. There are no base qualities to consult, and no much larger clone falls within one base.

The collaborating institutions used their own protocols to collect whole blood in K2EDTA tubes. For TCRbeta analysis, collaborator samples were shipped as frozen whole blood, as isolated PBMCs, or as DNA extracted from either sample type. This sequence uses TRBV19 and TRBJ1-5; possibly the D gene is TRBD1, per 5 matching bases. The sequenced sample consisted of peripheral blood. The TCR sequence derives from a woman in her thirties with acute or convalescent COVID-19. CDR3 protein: CASSITTAINQPQHF. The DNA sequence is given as TGTGCCAGTAGTATTACGACAGCTATTAATCAGCCCCAGCATTTT.